The entry below gives a single TCR beta chain sequence along with its context. These data come from a study of shared clonotypes between healthy human individuals. Produced via immunoSEQ multiplex PCR; TCRdb's table is partial and in-frame only. The sample shows about 960,000 clones, over 60% of them seen only once. After removal of 2 bases from V and 8 bases from J, the junction contained 3 bases not matched to a gene. The germline V gene encodes CDR1 MNHEY and CDR2 SMNVEV (reference sequence). This CDR3 is 15 amino acids long. The sample was memory CD4+ T cells sorted from blood. The subset denotes: CD45RA-negative fraction. This sequence originates from a man aged 18 to 35 in good health. V and J are TRBV27 and TRBJ2-3, with 14 bases identical to TRBD2. CDR3 in amino acids: CASSLGTSGSSTQYF. The CDR3 DNA sequence: TGTGCCAGCAGTTTAGGGACTAGCGGGAGTAGTACGCAGTATTTT.